The clone carrying this T cell receptor (beta chain) was recorded at least ten times. The data originate from a study of neurological immune-mediated disorders. The cDNA was generated through 5'RACE incorporating 10-nucleotide random UMIs. In each sequencing run, over 170 million TCR-beta sequences were generated from 15-18 subjects. TCRdb used MiXCR to reprocess the 5' RACE reads, holding one entry per CDR3 protein. The profile shows fewer than 35,000 distinct CDR3 sequences, approximately 4.2% of them singletons. This CDR3 contains 16 residues. With V trimmed by 4 bases and J by 0 bases, 5 bases remained unmatched. Germline V CDR1 and CDR2: SGHRS, YFSETQ.

The V call is TRBV5-1, the J call TRBJ2-5, with TRBD1 matching over 11 bases. Sequencing used PBMCs. The TCR originated in a man aged 18 to 29 in good health. As DNA, the CDR3 is TGCGCCAGCAGCCTAGGACAGGGGGCACACCAAGAGACCCAGTACTTC. It is translated as CASSLGQGAHQETQYF.